A single sample gave rise to the 30 T cell receptor beta chains below, sequenced in a study of response to subunit inactivated influenza vaccine. From the RT-PCR reads, TCRdb called clonotypes with MiXCR, one entry per CDR3 protein. The sample has around 540,000 distinct CDR3 sequences; about 12% are singletons. Sequencing was performed on PBMCs from blood, taken on the day of vaccination. These receptors were obtained from a man aged 45-60 years who received an inactivated influenza vaccine.

This clonotype showed up just a few times. The chain is built from TRBV6-1 and TRBJ2-2; 8 nucleotides line up with TRBD1. This CDR3 is built from 14 residues. The germline V gene has CDR1 MNHNS and CDR2 SASEGT. The ends lost 2 bases at V and 12 bases at J; junction bases unmatched: 8. The CDR3 here is CASSELRGTGKLFF. The CDR3 bases are TGTGCCAGCAGTGAATTAAGAGGGACAGGAAAGCTGTTTTTT.

This clonotype has ten or more counts. This chain links TRBV6-1 with TRBJ2-2; D uncertain. V dropped 7 bases and J dropped 5 bases, with 11 bases sitting between them. The CDR3 is 13 amino acids. Germline lookup yields CDR1 MNHNS and CDR2 SASEGT. The CDR3 DNA reads as TGTGCCAGCATTGCGGAGAAAACCGGGGAGCTGTTTTTT. Amino acid sequence: CASIAEKTGELFF.

The chain joins TRBV27 to TRBJ1-5, with 9 bases identical to TRBD1. The CDR3 is made up of 17 amino acids. The V gene end was trimmed by 5 bases and the J gene end by 2 bases; junction bases not matched to a gene: 10. Per germline, CDR1 MNHEY and CDR2 SMNVEV (reference sequence). CDR3 sequence reads: CASSTSATGGRNQPQHF. CDR3 nucleotides: TGTGCCAGCAGTACCAGCGCTACAGGGGGCCGCAATCAGCCCCAGCATTTT.

The chain carries TRBV7-9 and TRBJ2-1; 9 bases match TRBD2. The germline CDR1 and CDR2 sequences are SEHNR and FQNEAQ (reference sequence). V shed 2 bases and J 8 bases; nucleotides not matched to a gene: 10. CDR3 size: 16 residues. The CDR3 region has the DNA TGTGCCAGCAGCTTAACCTTTTCGACTAGCGGCGATGAGCAGTTCTTC. It is translated as CASSLTFSTSGDEQFF.

This clonotype came up many times. This chain connects TRBV4-1 to TRBJ2-7, with 7 nucleotides matching TRBD1. Germline V gene data show CDR1 as MGHRA and CDR2 as YSYEKL. The CDR3 consists of 15 residues. Trimming cost V 1 base and J 7 bases; bases outside gene matches: 10. The CDR3: CASSQGWDREREQYF. In nucleotides, the CDR3 is TGCGCCAGCAGCCAAGGTTGGGACAGAGAGAGGGAGCAGTACTTC.

Only a few counts were recorded for this clonotype. CDR3 amino acids: CASSLGRDSNTGELFF. In DNA, the CDR3 is TGCGCCAGCAGCTTGGGCCGGGACTCAAACACCGGGGAGCTGTTTTTT. The chain uses TRBV5-1 and TRBJ2-2, with a tentative D call TRBD2 (6 bases). This CDR3 contains 16 residues. Between the trimmed V and J ends, which lost 0 bases and 2 bases, there was a span of 11 bases. CDR1 is SGHRS and CDR2 is YFSETQ in the germline V gene.

In its sample, this clonotype was seen many times. The V and J genes are TRBV12-3 or TRBV12-4 and TRBJ2-7; tentative D call: TRBD2 (5 bases). Between the trimmed V and J ends, which lost 2 bases and 5 bases, there was a span of 13 bases. The CDR3 runs to 14 residues. The CDR3 sequence: CASSLSGVTHEQYF. The CDR3 DNA follows: TGTGCCAGCAGTTTATCCGGGGTTACCCACGAGCAGTACTTC.

This clonotype was observed at least ten times. The J gene is TRBJ2-7, the V gene TRBV3-1; D may be TRBD1 (5 bases). Between the trimmed V and J ends, which lost 4 bases and 7 bases, there was a span of 11 bases. The germline V gene encodes CDR1 LGHDT and CDR2 YNNKEL (reference sequence). The CDR3 runs 12 residues. This CDR3 is CASSPLGAEQYF. CDR3 sequence (DNA): TGTGCCAGCAGCCCTCTAGGGGCAGAGCAGTACTTC.

This clonotype turned up a few times. The J gene is TRBJ2-7, the V gene TRBV2; 12 bases align to TRBD2. Germline values: CDR1 SNHLY, CDR2 FYNNEI. The CDR3 length is 16 residues. The trim removed 1 base at V and 3 bases at J, leaving 4 bases unmatched. CDR3 DNA sequence: TGTGCCAGCAGTGAAGACCGACTAGCGGGGGACTACGAGCAGTACTTC. Amino acid sequence: CASSEDRLAGDYEQYF.

The chain has TRBV5-6 and TRBJ1-1, with D hard to call. This CDR3 region has 14 residues. Germline V CDR1 and CDR2: SGHDT, YYEEEE. The V end was cut by 2 bases, the J end by 0 bases, with 8 bases between. In DNA form, the CDR3 reads TGTGCCAGCAGCTTACTGTCTGTGAACACTGAAGCTTTCTTT. Amino acids: CASSLLSVNTEAFF.

The chain uses TRBV4-2 and TRBJ2-5, with D perhaps assigned TRBD1 or TRBD2 (5 bases each). Germline V lookup: CDR1 LGHNA, CDR2 YNFKEQ. Trimming left V 4 bases short and J 2 bases short, with 14 bases between. There are 15 residues in the CDR3. DNA for the CDR3: TGTGCCAGCAGCCCCCCGGGACGGAGACAAGAGACCCAGTACTTC. Protein product: CASSPPGRRQETQYF.

V gene TRBV20-1 combines with J gene TRBJ2-5; D uncertain. V was shortened by 1 base and J by 2 bases, with 11 bases between the two germline ends. From germline, CDR1 is DFQATT and CDR2 SNEGSKA (reference sequence). The CDR3 extends over 14 amino acids. The CDR3 DNA reads as TGCAGTGCTAGAGGCCGCACAGCTCAAGAGACCCAGTACTTC. This encodes CSARGRTAQETQYF.

This clonotype appeared a few times. The V gene is TRBV20-1, the J gene TRBJ2-3; TRBD2 agrees at 11 bases. V dropped 2 bases and J dropped 1; count of bases not matched to a gene: 5. This CDR3 spans 16 amino acids. Germline V gives CDR1 DFQATT, CDR2 SNEGSKA (reference sequence). The DNA for the CDR3 is TGCAGTGCTAGATTAGCGGGAGGGCCTCGCACAGATACGCAGTATTTT. Translated: CSARLAGGPRTDTQYF.

A few counts support this clonotype. This sequence joins TRBV5-1 and TRBJ2-1, with D perhaps given as TRBD1 or TRBD2 (5 bases each). Trimming shortened V by 1 base and J by 1 base, and 15 bases separated the two germline ends. The CDR3 sequence is 17 residues long. Germline V lookup: CDR1 SGHRS, CDR2 YFSETQ. The CDR3 DNA reads TGCGCCAGCAGCTTGTATTCAGGGACGGAGTCCTACAATGAGCAGTTCTTC. Translation: CASSLYSGTESYNEQFF.

The chain carries TRBV7-2 and TRBJ1-5, with D tentatively TRBD1 (6 bases). The CDR3 contains 17 residues. Germline V gene lookup returns CDR1 SGHTA and CDR2 FQGNSA. Trimming left V 5 bases short and J 3 bases short, with 20 bases between. CDR3 protein: CASSRDATGRTNQPQHF. DNA for the CDR3: TGTGCCAGCAGCAGAGACGCGACAGGACGGACCAATCAGCCCCAGCATTTT.

This rearrangement joins TRBV5-6 to TRBJ1-1; 8 nucleotides align to TRBD1. V was clipped by 4 bases and J by 5 bases; unmatched bases: 10. CDR1 is SGHDT and CDR2 is YYEEEE in the germline V gene. CDR3 size: 15 residues. The CDR3 region is CASSRTDRGGTEAFF. Written as DNA, the CDR3 is TGTGCCAGCAGCCGGACAGACAGGGGAGGGACTGAAGCTTTCTTT.

The rearrangement uses TRBV6-2 or TRBV6-3 and TRBJ2-1, with 9 bases matching TRBD1. The CDR3 runs to 15 residues. Per germline, CDR1 MNHEY and CDR2 SVGEGT. V dropped 8 bases and J dropped 4; count of bases not matched to a gene: 9. The CDR3 protein is CASGGQGRLYNEQFF. Written as DNA, the CDR3 is TGTGCCAGCGGAGGACAGGGGAGATTGTACAATGAGCAGTTCTTC.

The chain combines TRBV7-7 with TRBJ2-3; 10 bases fit TRBD2. Per germline, CDR1 SSHAT and CDR2 FNYEAQ (reference sequence). J lost 5 bases, V lost 1 base, and 3 bases had no gene match. The CDR3 spans 15 residues. CDR3 residues: CASSLVAGGLDTQYF. The CDR3 region has the DNA TGTGCCAGCAGCTTAGTAGCGGGAGGTCTAGATACGCAGTATTTT.

Only a few counts were recorded for this clonotype. The gene calls are TRBV7-8 and TRBJ2-7; the match to TRBD1 covers 9 bases. V lost 5 bases, J lost 5 bases, and 7 bases stayed unmatched. This CDR3 comprises 14 residues. Looked up from germline, CDR1 is SGHVS and CDR2 is FQNEAQ. This chain's CDR3 is CASSTGTGRDEQYF. CDR3 in DNA: TGTGCCAGCAGCACCGGGACAGGGAGGGACGAGCAGTACTTC. Together with reference TRBV7-8 and TRBJ2-7, the CDR3 gives the full variable domain: GAGVSQSPRYKVAKRGQDVALRCDPISGHVSLFWYQQALGQGPEFLTYFQNEAQLDKSGLPSDRFFAERPEGSVSTLKIQRTQQEDSAVYLCASSTGTGRDEQYFGPGTRLTVT.

V is TRBV7-2 and J is TRBJ1-4; 7 bases line up with TRBD1. This CDR3 is 14 amino acids long. The V gene end was trimmed by 4 bases and the J gene end by 6 bases; junction bases not matched to a gene: 5. Germline CDR1 SGHTA, CDR2 FQGNSA. DNA for the CDR3: TGTGCCAGCAGCTCCGGGACAGAGTATGAAAAACTGTTTTTT. The encoded protein is CASSSGTEYEKLFF.

The rearrangement uses TRBV7-9 and TRBJ2-5, with TRBD2 matching over 8 bases. From germline, CDR1 is SEHNR and CDR2 FQNEAQ (reference sequence). This CDR3 region has 16 residues. V was clipped by 5 bases and J by 2 bases; unmatched bases: 10. CDR3 coding DNA: TGTGCCAGCAGCCCGAGGGCCAGCGGGGGACAAGAGACCCAGTACTTC. This encodes CASSPRASGGQETQYF.

This clonotype was detected a few times. The rearrangement links TRBV15 to TRBJ1-6, with 7 bases lining up with TRBD1. Germline CDR1 is LNHNV and CDR2 is YYDKDF (reference sequence). V lost 8 bases, J lost 5 bases, and 3 bases stayed unmatched. The CDR3 sequence is 13 residues long. The CDR3 DNA sequence: TGTGCCACCCGACAGGGACATAATTCACCCCTCCACTTT. It specifies CATRQGHNSPLHF.

Many counts were recorded for this clonotype. The chain joins TRBV5-1 to TRBJ1-2; 10 nucleotides line up with TRBD1. From germline, CDR1 is SGHRS and CDR2 YFSETQ. This CDR3 is built from 14 residues. The V gene end was trimmed by 4 bases and the J gene end by 2 bases; junction bases not matched to a gene: 2. The CDR3 is CASSTGQGNYGYTF. CDR3 coding DNA: TGCGCCAGCAGCACGGGACAGGGGAACTATGGCTACACCTTC.

The rearrangement uses TRBV18 and TRBJ1-1, with TRBD1 identical over 8 bases. CDR1 KGHSH and CDR2 LQKENI come from the germline V gene. Trimming removed 2 bases from V and 0 bases from J; junction bases left unmatched: 5. This CDR3 is built from 16 residues. This CDR3 is CASSPGGQVMNTEAFF. The CDR3 region has the DNA TGTGCCAGCTCACCAGGGGGACAGGTCATGAACACTGAAGCTTTCTTT.

This clonotype has just a few counts. The CDR3 DNA is TGCGCCAGCAGCCAAGATCGGGGGACAGTTAATGAAAAACTGTTTTTT. It yields the protein CASSQDRGTVNEKLFF. The genes are TRBV4-3 and TRBJ1-4; TRBD1 matches at 7 bases. The J segment lost 4 bases and the V segment lost 0 bases, leaving 5 bases of the junction unmatched. The CDR3 runs 16 residues. Germline CDR1 and CDR2: LGHNA and YSLEER.

This clonotype occurred a few times. The chain couples TRBV29-1 to TRBJ1-3, with a weak D call TRBD1 (5 bases). Germline CDR1 and CDR2: SQVTM and ANQGSEA. The CDR3 spans 14 residues. Trimming shortened V by 5 bases and J by 0 bases, and 11 bases separated the two germline ends. CDR3 loop: CSVIPGSSGNTIYF. The CDR3, as DNA: TGCAGCGTTATCCCAGGGAGCTCTGGAAACACCATATATTTT.

This clonotype has a handful of counts. This chain connects TRBV5-5 to TRBJ2-3; 9 nucleotides match TRBD2. The germline V gene has CDR1 SGHKS and CDR2 YYEKEE (reference sequence). The CDR3 is 16 residues long. With V trimmed by 4 bases and J by 1 base, 7 bases remained unmatched. The CDR3, as DNA: TGTGCCAGCAGCCTTCCAATAGCGGGGGGCACAGATACGCAGTATTTT. Its protein product is CASSLPIAGGTDTQYF.

A few counts support this clonotype. V usage is TRBV24-1 and J usage is TRBJ2-1; 12 nucleotides match TRBD2. CDR1 KGHDR and CDR2 SFDVKD come from the germline V gene. With V trimmed by 4 bases and J by 10 bases, 7 bases remained unmatched. The CDR3 length is 15 residues. The DNA for the CDR3 is TGTGCCACCAGTGAAAGACTAGCGGGGGTGCGGGAGCAGTTCTTC. It specifies CATSERLAGVREQFF.

This clonotype was observed a few times. This rearrangement joins TRBV5-1 to TRBJ1-4; 8 positions agree with TRBD1. V was pared by 4 bases and J by 4 bases, with 9 bases of the junction left unmatched. CDR3 length: 16 residues. Germline CDR1 SGHRS, CDR2 YFSETQ. The CDR3 here is CASSRTGQGLNEKLFF. DNA for the CDR3: TGCGCCAGCAGCAGGACTGGACAGGGTCTTAATGAAAAACTGTTTTTT.

The rearrangement joins TRBV7-6 to TRBJ2-7; the match to TRBD1 covers 9 bases. Germline V gene data show CDR1 as SGHVS and CDR2 as FNYEAQ. The CDR3 runs 14 residues. Trimming cost V 7 bases and J 4 bases; bases outside gene matches: 8. The CDR3 region has the DNA TGTGCCAGCACCGCCGGGACAGGGTTATACGAGCAGTACTTC. Translated, it gives CASTAGTGLYEQYF.